This T cell receptor beta chain was identified during a study of shared clonotypes between healthy human individuals. Overall study: Every donor yielded three CD4 naive, three CD4 memory, two CD8 naive and one CD8 memory plate.

Study outcomes and limitations: Against clonotypes common to all four donors, non-shared ones had lower generation probabilities. The represented genetic and exposure-history diversity was limited by the small number of donors.

DNA at about 190 ng, some 31,000 T cell genomes, went into sorted-subset replicate PCRs. Sequencing used immunoSEQ multiplex PCR; TCRdb keeps in-frame clones, though not all of them. The sample gives fewer than 1.6 million clones, about 98.5% of which show up once; under 0.45% is in the top ten. The CDR3 runs to 14 residues. J was trimmed by 4 bases and V by 4 bases; bases with no gene match: 2. Germline CDR1 and CDR2: MNHEY and SVGAGI. A word on this clone: The antigen is undetermined.

What was sequenced was naive CD4+ T cells sorted from blood. The subset denotes: CD45RA+ positively selected. The chain has TRBV6-5 and TRBJ2-7, with 12 positions matching TRBD1. The origin of this receptor is a man aged 25 to 40 in good health. The CDR3 loop reads CASSWDRGQYEQYF. In DNA, the CDR3 is TGTGCCAGCAGTTGGGACAGGGGGCAGTACGAGCAGTACTTC.